This T cell receptor beta chain is from a study of a mutant IDH1 vaccine in newly diagnosed glioma. Study context: Radiotherapy alone preceded vaccination by 4-6 weeks; alternatively, vaccination started with temozolomide cycles.

As to time point: week 11, during vaccination. Doses consisted of 300 ug of mutant IDH1 20-mer peptide each, paired with topical imiquimod. Germline loops: CDR1 SGHTA, CDR2 FQGTGA. V was trimmed by 1 base and J by 1 base, leaving 14 bases between them. The CDR3 has 17 residues. Regarding this clone: Its antigen is undetermined.

Generated by immunoSEQ multiplex PCR, the TCRdb table keeps only in-frame clones and is missing some. Among about 60,000 clones listed, under 90% were seen once. Sample: PBMCs, taken from a glioma patient whose treatment included an IDH1 peptide vaccine. The clonotype was recovered from a man aged 25 to 40 with glioma. This chain connects TRBV7-3 to TRBJ2-1; D may be TRBD2 (6 bases). The CDR3 region is CASSLRVGSKSYNEQFF. CDR3 sequence (DNA): TGTGCCAGCAGCTTAAGGGTCGGGAGTAAGTCCTACAATGAGCAGTTCTTC.